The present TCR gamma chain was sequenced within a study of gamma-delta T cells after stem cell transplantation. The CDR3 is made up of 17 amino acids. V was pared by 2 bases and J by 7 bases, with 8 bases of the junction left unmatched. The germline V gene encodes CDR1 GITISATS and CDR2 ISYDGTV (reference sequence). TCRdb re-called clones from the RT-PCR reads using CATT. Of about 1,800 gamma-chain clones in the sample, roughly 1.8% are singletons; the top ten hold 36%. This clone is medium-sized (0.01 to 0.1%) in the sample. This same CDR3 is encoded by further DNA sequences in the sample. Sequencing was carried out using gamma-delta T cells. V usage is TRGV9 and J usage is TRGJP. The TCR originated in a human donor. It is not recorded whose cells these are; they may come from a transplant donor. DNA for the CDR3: TGTGCCTTGTGGGAGGCCACACAGGAGTTGGGCAAAAAAATCAAGGTATTT. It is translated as CALWEATQELGKKIKVF.